This paragraph covers one TCR beta chain sequence. These data come from a study of blood T cell repertoires in COVID-19. The overall study: Spain, Italy and the United States supplied samples that represented acute and convalescent COVID-19.

In the study's own analysis: By means of reference gene primer amplification, nucleated cell counts were estimated. Assay: immunoSEQ multiplex PCR; the TCRdb copy retains only in-frame clones and omits some. For V, J and clone size, that table is used; D and trimming come from the DNA. Among about 390,000 clones, approximately 90% were seen once, and the ten largest hold roughly 9.4%. Looked up from germline, CDR1 is LGHDT and CDR2 is YNNKEL (reference sequence). Trimming stripped 0 bases from V and 1 base from J, with 8 bases between. The CDR3 totals 15 residues. The V call is TRBV3-1 (or the pseudogene TRBV3-2), the J call TRBJ2-3; unclear D gene. The sequence was obtained from a woman aged 45-65 years who had recovered from COVID-19. Sequenced input: PBMCs or T cells enriched from blood (not recorded which). The DNA of the CDR3 is TGTGCCAGCAGCCAAGATCTTTCCCGCACAGATACGCAGTATTTT. Translated: CASSQDLSRTDTQYF.